This T cell receptor (beta chain) came from a study of blood T cell repertoires in COVID-19. In the study overall: From T cells, B-cell-depleted T cells, or PBMCs came the material, which was cDNA or gDNA.

J was trimmed by 9 bases and V by 0 bases; bases with no gene match: 10. Germline CDR1 and CDR2: MGHRA and YSYEKL. CDR3 size: 17 residues. Original handling: It was from reference gene primer amplification that nucleated cell counts were estimated. The table came from immunoSEQ multiplex PCR; TCRdb's copy has only in-frame clones and leaves some out. From that table come the V and J calls and clone size; the DNA was used to work out D and trimming. The data hold about 120,000 clones, with approximately 80% observed a single time. The sequenced sample was peripheral blood. The receptor's source is a human donor in a cohort sampled during active COVID-19. This rearrangement joins TRBV4-1 to TRBJ2-1; 11 bases map to TRBD2. In DNA form, the CDR3 reads TGCGCCAGCAGCCAAGATCGGGGAACTAGCGGGGGCGGTGAGCAGTTCTTC. As protein: CASSQDRGTSGGGEQFF.